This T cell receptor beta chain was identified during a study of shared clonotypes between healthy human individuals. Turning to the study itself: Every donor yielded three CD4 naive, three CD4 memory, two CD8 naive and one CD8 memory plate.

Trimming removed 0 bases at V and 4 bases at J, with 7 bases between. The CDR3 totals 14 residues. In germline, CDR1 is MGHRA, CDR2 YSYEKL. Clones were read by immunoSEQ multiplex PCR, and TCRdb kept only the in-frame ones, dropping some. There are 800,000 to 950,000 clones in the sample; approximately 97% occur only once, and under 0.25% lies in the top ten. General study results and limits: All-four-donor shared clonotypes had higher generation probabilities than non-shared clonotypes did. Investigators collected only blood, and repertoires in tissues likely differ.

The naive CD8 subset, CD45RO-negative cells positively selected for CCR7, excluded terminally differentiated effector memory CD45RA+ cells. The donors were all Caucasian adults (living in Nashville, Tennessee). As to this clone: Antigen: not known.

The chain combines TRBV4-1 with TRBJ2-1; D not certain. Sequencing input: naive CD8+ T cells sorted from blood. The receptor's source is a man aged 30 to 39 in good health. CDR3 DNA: TGCGCCAGCAGCCAAGAGCCAAATTACAATGAGCAGTTCTTC. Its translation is CASSQEPNYNEQFF.